The next 17 T cell receptor beta chains were all read from a single sample in a study of T cell repertoires in cytomegalovirus infection. TCRdb analysed the reads with MiXCR anew, one entry per CDR3 protein. Among some 220,000 distinct CDR3 sequences listed, approximately 7% were seen once. The source material was PBMCs. The receptors shown here come from a human donor in good health (CMV status not recorded). Some clones in this sample may be carry-over from other donors' samples.

The chain is built from TRBV25-1 and TRBJ1-5; TRBD1 agrees at 7 bases. The CDR3 runs to 14 residues. The germline CDR1 and CDR2 sequences are MGHDK and SYGVNS. Germline trimming cut 2 bases from V and 5 bases from J; bases unmatched to any gene: 3. CDR3 bases: TGTGCCAGCAGTGAAGGGACAGCATATCAGCCCCAGCATTTT. Translation gives CASSEGTAYQPQHF.

This clonotype occurred many times. The chain links TRBV28 to TRBJ2-3; tentative D call: TRBD2 (6 bases). Trimming left V 6 bases short and J 4 bases short, with 14 bases between. CDR3 length: 14 residues. CDR1 and CDR2 (germline): MDHEN, SYDVKM. CDR3 coding DNA: TGTGCCAGCAGGATTGGAGGGGTCGCAGATACGCAGTATTTT. Its protein is CASRIGGVADTQYF.

In its sample, this clonotype was seen many times. The V call is TRBV20-1, the J call TRBJ1-1; D is ambiguous. This CDR3 is built from 14 residues. Germline-derived CDR1 and CDR2 are DFQATT and SNEGSKA (reference sequence). Deletions cut 1 base from V and 1 base from J, with 10 bases between. The CDR3 DNA is TGCAGTGCTAGAGTCGAGGGAGCGAACACTGAAGCTTTCTTT. Residues: CSARVEGANTEAFF.

This clonotype was seen a handful of times. This chain uses TRBV6-6 with TRBJ1-1; tentative D call: TRBD1 (5 bases). The CDR3 contains 15 residues. Germline CDR1 MNHNY, CDR2 SVGAGI (reference sequence). V dropped 2 bases and J dropped 4 bases, with 14 bases sitting between them. The CDR3 here is CASSYTGLRGTEAFF. In DNA, the CDR3 is TGTGCCAGCAGTTACACAGGCCTAAGGGGCACTGAAGCTTTCTTT.

This clonotype came up many times. V is TRBV2 and J is TRBJ2-3; TRBD1 matches at 10 bases. The CDR3 is 14 residues long. V lost 5 bases and J lost 8; bases outside the gene matches: 7. CDR1 and CDR2 from the germline V gene are SNHLY and FYNNEI. The CDR3: CASSKTGGSTTQYF. CDR3 sequence (DNA): TGTGCCAGCAGTAAGACAGGGGGCTCCACTACGCAGTATTTT.

The table lists this clonotype with many counts. This rearrangement joins TRBV6-5 to TRBJ2-3; 8 bases agree with TRBD2. This CDR3 comprises 16 residues. Germline-derived CDR1 and CDR2 are MNHEY and SVGAGI. V lost 4 bases and J lost 2; bases outside the gene matches: 8. The CDR3: CASSSSGGPVTDTQYF. CDR3 in DNA: TGTGCCAGCAGTTCCTCGGGGGGGCCAGTCACAGATACGCAGTATTTT.

The CDR3 DNA follows: TGTGCCATCAGTGGGGACATTGCTAACTATGGCTACACCTTC. Translating gives CAISGDIANYGYTF. The V call is TRBV10-3, the J call TRBJ1-2; D perhaps matches TRBD1 (6 bases). The CDR3 runs to 14 residues. V shed 4 bases and J shed 0 bases, with 9 bases lying between them. Germline assignment: CDR1 ENHRY and CDR2 SYGVKD.

This clonotype was seen ten or more times. V gene TRBV28 combines with J gene TRBJ1-5; 8 positions match TRBD1. Trimming removed 6 bases from V and 0 bases from J; junction bases left unmatched: 7. The CDR3 sequence is 16 residues long. Per germline, CDR1 MDHEN and CDR2 SYDVKM. The CDR3: CASSRTGTYSNQPQHF. The CDR3 coding sequence is TGTGCCAGCAGCCGGACAGGGACTTATAGCAATCAGCCCCAGCATTTT.

This clonotype was detected many times. This chain uses TRBV6-2 or TRBV6-3 with TRBJ1-6; D possibly corresponds to TRBD1 (5 bases). Trimming shortened V by 8 bases and J by 3 bases, and 8 bases separated the two germline ends. Germline assignment: CDR1 MNHEY and CDR2 SVGEGT. The CDR3 consists of 13 residues. Written as DNA, the CDR3 is TGTGCCAGCCGGGACGGCTATAATTCACCCCTCCACTTT. It encodes CASRDGYNSPLHF.

This clonotype was counted ten times or more. This rearrangement joins TRBV6-5 to TRBJ1-4, with a tentative D call TRBD1 (5 bases). There are 15 residues in the CDR3. Per germline, CDR1 MNHEY and CDR2 SVGAGI. Trimming left V 0 bases short and J 8 bases short, with 13 bases between. The CDR3 nucleotides read TGTGCCAGCAGTTACTCGAGCCGGGGCCGGGAAAAACTGTTTTTT. Its translation: CASSYSSRGREKLFF.

This clonotype was seen ten or more times. The chain links TRBV20-1 to TRBJ1-1, with D maybe TRBD1 (5 bases). Germline V CDR1 and CDR2: DFQATT, SNEGSKA (reference sequence). CDR3 size: 15 residues. Trimming pared 1 base from V and 1 base from J, leaving 13 bases between. CDR3 sequence (DNA): TGCAGTGCTAGAGCGGGGGGAGGGGCGAACACTGAAGCTTTCTTT. Amino acids: CSARAGGGANTEAFF.

This clonotype was detected many times. The chain links TRBV4-3 to TRBJ2-1; perhaps TRBD2 as D (5 bases). The V end lost 2 bases, the J end lost 7 bases, and 15 bases lay between the germline ends. There are 15 residues in the CDR3. The V gene's germline CDR1 is LGHNA and CDR2 YSLEER. The CDR3 bases are TGCGCCAGCAGCCAATCTGAACGGGGATATAATGAGCAGTTCTTC. It codes for CASSQSERGYNEQFF.

This clonotype was counted many times. V and J are TRBV6-5 and TRBJ1-6, with D unresolved. This CDR3 is built from 12 residues. Looked up from germline, CDR1 is MNHEY and CDR2 is SVGAGI. Trimming took off 2 bases at V and 8 bases at J, with 4 bases between the two ends. The CDR3 DNA sequence: TGTGCCAGCAGTTACGCGCATTCACCCCTCCACTTT. This codes for CASSYAHSPLHF.

The sample holds many counts of this clonotype. The rearrangement joins TRBV7-9 to TRBJ2-7; D unclear. The V end was cut by 4 bases, the J end by 7 bases, with 8 bases between. The germline gives CDR1 SEHNR, CDR2 FQNEAQ (reference sequence). The CDR3 has 11 residues. CDR3: CASSSLLEQYF. CDR3 DNA: TGTGCCAGCAGCTCGCTCTTGGAGCAGTACTTC. Supplemented by reference TRBV7-9 and TRBJ2-7, the full variable domain reads DTGVSQNPRHKITKRGQNVTFRCDPISEHNRLYWYRQTLGQGPEFLTYFQNEAQLEKSRLLSDRFSAERPKGSFSTLEIQRTEQGDSAMYLCASSSLLEQYFGPGTRLTVT.

In its sample, this clonotype was seen many times. The chain links TRBV6-5 to TRBJ2-5; the match to TRBD1 covers 9 bases. This CDR3 is 16 amino acids long. Unmatched junction bases numbered 7, after V lost 0 bases and J lost 5 bases. Germline lookup yields CDR1 MNHEY and CDR2 SVGAGI. The CDR3 spells CASSYSPGQGRETQYF. The CDR3 DNA sequence: TGTGCCAGCAGTTACTCCCCAGGACAGGGGAGGGAGACCCAGTACTTC.

This clonotype was counted a few times. This chain uses TRBV28 with TRBJ2-3; 11 bases match TRBD2. This CDR3 is 18 amino acids long. Per germline, CDR1 MDHEN and CDR2 SYDVKM. After removal of 3 bases from V and 3 bases from J, the junction contained 11 bases not matched to a gene. The CDR3 is CASSFNVAGGRGTDTQYF. In DNA, the CDR3 is TGTGCCAGCAGTTTTAATGTAGCGGGGGGGCGAGGTACAGATACGCAGTATTTT.

This clonotype appeared many times. The chain links TRBV14 to TRBJ1-6; no reliable D call. This CDR3 contains 16 residues. The germline V gene has CDR1 SGHDN and CDR2 FVKESK. Trimming took off 1 base at V and 7 bases at J, with 14 bases between the two ends. The CDR3 bases are TGTGCCAGCAGCCAAGGCCGTTCGTTACTGAATTCACCCCTCCACTTT. Amino acid sequence: CASSQGRSLLNSPLHF.